The 13 T cell receptor beta chains below all came from one sample that was sequenced in a study of cytomegalovirus exposure and HLA in healthy donors. A multiplex PCR was run with 60 Vbeta primers and 13 Jbeta primers. TCRdb keeps only in-frame clones here, not all; method: immunoSEQ multiplex PCR. The table has some 120,000 clones, about 80% seen once. Sequences were obtained from PBMCs. These receptors all come from a human donor in good health.

The V gene is TRBV6-5, the J gene TRBJ2-5; 7 nucleotides line up with TRBD2. CDR1 and CDR2 from the germline V gene are MNHEY and SVGAGI. With 4 bases clipped from V and 10 bases from J, the junction kept 9 bases outside the gene matches. There are 13 residues in the CDR3. The CDR3 spells CASSSGLISDQYF. As DNA, the CDR3 is TGTGCCAGCAGTTCGGGACTAATATCAGACCAGTACTTC.

The V and J genes are TRBV18 and TRBJ1-6; no reliable D call. The CDR3 contains 16 residues. V lost 3 bases, J lost 5 bases, and 14 bases lay in between. CDR1 and CDR2 from the germline V gene are KGHSH and LQKENI. CDR3 coding DNA: TGTGCCAGCTCACCCAAATGGGCAGTCGATAATTCACCCCTCCACTTT. This translates into CASSPKWAVDNSPLHF.

The rearrangement uses TRBV4-1 and TRBJ2-7; 9 bases line up with TRBD2. V lost 6 bases to trimming and J lost 1 base; unmatched junction nucleotides: 10. Germline V CDR1 and CDR2: MGHRA, YSYEKL. The CDR3 contains 16 residues. CDR3 in amino acids: CASRPLTAGGSYEQYF. The DNA for the CDR3 is TGCGCCAGCAGGCCCCTAACAGCGGGGGGTTCCTACGAGCAGTACTTC.

This clone was seen a handful of times. The chain couples TRBV18 to TRBJ1-1; D ambiguous. The CDR3 totals 13 residues. Deletions cut 2 bases from V and 5 bases from J, with 9 bases between. The germline CDR1 and CDR2 sequences are KGHSH and LQKENI. DNA of the CDR3: TGTGCCAGCTCACCAAATCCGGAGACTGAAGCTTTCTTT. Translated: CASSPNPETEAFF.

In the case of this clone: At one end the junction does not follow the germline gene, possibly because of a read error. This sequence joins TRBV20-1 and TRBJ2-7; D unclear. The CDR3 length is 11 residues. Per germline, CDR1 DFQATT and CDR2 SNEGSKA (reference sequence). The CDR3 DNA reads as TGCAGTGCTAGCTATTCCTCCGAGCAGTACTTC. Protein: CSASYSSEQYF.

The V call is TRBV10-3, the J call TRBJ1-1; D is unclear. The CDR3 has 12 residues. Germline CDR1 ENHRY, CDR2 SYGVKD. Trimming shortened V by 8 bases and J by 2 bases, and 9 bases separated the two germline ends. The CDR3 region is CAIGRRNTEAFF. The DNA of the CDR3 is TGTGCCATCGGCCGTCGAAACACTGAAGCTTTCTTT.

V is TRBV7-9 and J is TRBJ1-6, with D perhaps matching TRBD1 (6 bases). The germline gives CDR1 SEHNR, CDR2 FQNEAQ (reference sequence). CDR3 size: 17 residues. V lost 4 bases and J 0 bases, leaving 13 bases between the germline ends. In DNA, the CDR3 is TGTGCCAGCAGCTCAGGGACACGGAGCTCCTATAATTCACCCCTCCACTTT. Its protein is CASSSGTRSSYNSPLHF. The complete variable domain, with remaining parts taken from reference TRBV7-9 and TRBJ1-6, reads DTGVSQNPRHKITKRGQNVTFRCDPISEHNRLYWYRQTLGQGPEFLTYFQNEAQLEKSRLLSDRFSAERPKGSFSTLEIQRTEQGDSAMYLCASSSGTRSSYNSPLHFGNGTRLTVT.

This clone has just one count. V is TRBV6-6 and J is TRBJ2-1, with no clear D. The germline V gene encodes CDR1 MNHNY and CDR2 SVGAGI (reference sequence). Trimming took 2 bases from V and 8 from J, leaving 7 bases between them. This CDR3 contains 12 residues. The CDR3 bases are TGTGCCAGCAGTTACCTAACGTATGAGCAGTTCTTC. This translates into CASSYLTYEQFF.

The J gene is TRBJ2-7, the V gene TRBV28; 7 bases match TRBD1. The CDR3 has 13 amino acids. Trimming at V came to 6 bases and at J to 3 bases, leaving 5 bases not matched to a gene. CDR1 and CDR2 (germline): MDHEN, SYDVKM. The CDR3 nucleotides are TGTGCCAGCAGAGGGACAGCAAACTACGAGCAGTACTTC. The encoded protein is CASRGTANYEQYF.

The V gene is TRBV7-9, the J gene TRBJ2-7, with 9 bases lining up with TRBD2. CDR1 is SEHNR, CDR2 FQNEAQ, per germline (reference sequence). Trimming took 5 bases from V and 2 from J; bases not matched to a gene: 4. This CDR3 region has 14 residues. The CDR3: CASSQTSGAYEQYF. Here the CDR3 DNA reads TGTGCCAGCAGCCAGACTAGCGGTGCCTACGAGCAGTACTTC.

V gene TRBV7-9 combines with J gene TRBJ2-7, with TRBD1 as a possible D gene (5 bases). CDR3 length equals 14 residues. Germline assignment: CDR1 SEHNR and CDR2 FQNEAQ (reference sequence). V lost 3 bases and J lost 0, with 9 bases in between. The CDR3 loop reads CASSLRDSSYEQYF. The CDR3 bases are TGTGCCAGCAGCTTGCGAGACAGCTCCTACGAGCAGTACTTC. The entire variable domain, with the rest obtained from reference TRBV7-9 and TRBJ2-7, is as follows: DTGVSQNPRHKITKRGQNVTFRCDPISEHNRLYWYRQTLGQGPEFLTYFQNEAQLEKSRLLSDRFSAERPKGSFSTLEIQRTEQGDSAMYLCASSLRDSSYEQYFGPGTRLTVT.

There are a few counts of this clone. V gene TRBV7-9 combines with J gene TRBJ2-3; TRBD2 matches 14 bases. Germline CDR1 reads SEHNR; CDR2 reads FQNEAQ (reference sequence). This CDR3 contains 18 residues. With V trimmed by 4 bases and J by 2 bases, 8 bases remained unmatched. CDR3 amino acids: CASSSGLAGALPTDTQYF. CDR3 nucleotide sequence: TGTGCCAGCAGCTCGGGACTAGCGGGGGCTTTGCCCACAGATACGCAGTATTTT.

V usage is TRBV6-6 and J usage is TRBJ1-3; D possibly corresponds to TRBD1 (6 bases). V gave up 5 bases and J gave up 4 bases, with 12 bases separating them. The germline V gene has CDR1 MNHNY and CDR2 SVGAGI (reference sequence). The CDR3 contains 14 residues. The CDR3 spells CASSAYRDGNTIYF. CDR3 nucleotides: TGTGCCAGCAGTGCCTACAGGGACGGAAACACCATATATTTT.